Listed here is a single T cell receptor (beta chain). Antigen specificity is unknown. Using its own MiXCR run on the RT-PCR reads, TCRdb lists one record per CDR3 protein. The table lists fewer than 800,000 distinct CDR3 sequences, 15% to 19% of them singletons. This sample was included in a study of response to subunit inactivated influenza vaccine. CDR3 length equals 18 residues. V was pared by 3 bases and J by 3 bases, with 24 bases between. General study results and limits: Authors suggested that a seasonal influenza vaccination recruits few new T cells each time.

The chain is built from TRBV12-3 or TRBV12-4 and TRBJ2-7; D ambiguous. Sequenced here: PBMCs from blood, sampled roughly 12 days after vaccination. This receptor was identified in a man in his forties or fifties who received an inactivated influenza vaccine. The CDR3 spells CASSLHPDRRKAVYEQYF. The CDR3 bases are TGTGCCAGCAGTTTGCACCCTGATCGTAGGAAAGCCGTCTACGAGCAGTACTTC.